This T cell receptor (beta chain) derives from a study of blood T cell repertoires in COVID-19. At the level of the study: The United States, Italy and Spain supplied acute and convalescent COVID-19 samples. T cells, B-cell-depleted T cells, or PBMCs supplied cDNA or gDNA.

The CDR3 sequence is 14 residues long. Trimming at V came to 4 bases and at J to 4 bases, leaving 6 bases not matched to a gene. CDR1 and CDR2 from the germline V gene are SGHRS and YFSETQ. Seattle researchers signed up patients amid active infection and tracked them longitudinally. As originally analysed: For nucleated cells, counts were estimated from reference gene primer amplification. Profiled with immunoSEQ multiplex PCR; TCRdb holds only in-frame clones, not every one. D and trimming come from the DNA, and the V and J calls and clone size come from that table. Of about 200,000 clones listed, 75% to 85% are singletons.

Sequenced sample: peripheral blood. This chain uses TRBV5-1 with TRBJ1-2; 8 positions agree with TRBD1. The receptor's source is a woman in her 70s with COVID-19, enrolled during active disease. As DNA, the CDR3 is TGCGCCAGCAGCCTCGGACAGGGCAGCTATGGCTACACCTTC. Translated, it gives CASSLGQGSYGYTF.